This passage covers 13 T cell receptor beta chains from one sample sequenced in a study of Ad26.COV2.S vaccination and SARS-CoV-2 variants (dated by TCRdb to the early 2020s). Library prep was done by the immunoSEQ multiplex PCR assay. TCRdb stores this immuneACCESS table with in-frame sequences only. Part of the clones is absent; in the studies checked, under half of the shortfall reflects unresolved V genes, and no reason is known for the rest. For this sample the table gives 350,000 to 450,000 clones, of which 85% were detected only once. Around 3.3% of the sample goes to the ten largest clones. Interpreted using the paper, the treatment or condition label stands for: some 20 received Ad26.COV2.S at low or high dose, single or two shots; 5 received placebo; per-sample allocation not given. For vaccine and placebo recipients, the sequenced repertoires came from samples collected on day 63 after the first injection.

Sequencing used peripheral blood, obtained in a trial of Ad26.COV2.S vaccine versus placebo. The source is a person aged 18-65 years who received the Ad26.COV2.S COVID-19 vaccine or a placebo.

This chain joins TRBV18 and TRBJ1-5; possible D gene TRBD1, 5 bases. The CDR3 loop spans 15 amino acids. Germline-derived CDR1 and CDR2 are KGHSH and LQKENI. V was cut by 6 bases and J by 3 bases, with 15 bases left in between. CDR3 coding DNA: TGTGCCAGCTCCGGCGGGGGTCGCACCAATCAGCCCCAGCATTTT. Encoded protein: CASSGGGRTNQPQHF.

This clone appeared once. The V gene is TRBV11-2, the J gene TRBJ2-1; D unclear. This CDR3 has 16 residues. V was cut by 3 bases and J by 8 bases, with 20 bases left in between. CDR1 is SGHAT and CDR2 is FQNNGV in the germline V gene. Written as DNA, the CDR3 is TGTGCCAGCAGCTTGAGCCTCGTGATTCGCGGTGATGAGCAGTTCTTC. This sequence encodes CASSLSLVIRGDEQFF.

CDR3 nucleotides: TGTGCCAGCAGTGAACTGGGCGGGGTGAGCTCACCCCTCCACTTT. Encoded protein: CASSELGGVSSPLHF. This sequence joins TRBV6-1 and TRBJ1-6; D uncertain. CDR3 size: 15 residues. The V and J ends lost 2 bases and 10 bases respectively, with 15 bases between them. Looked up from germline, CDR1 is MNHNS and CDR2 is SASEGT.

The J gene is TRBJ2-5, the V gene TRBV3-1 (or the pseudogene TRBV3-2); the D call may be TRBD1 or TRBD2 (5 bases each). The V and J ends lost 5 bases and 5 bases respectively, with 15 bases between them. This CDR3 comprises 14 residues. CDR1 is LGHDT and CDR2 is YNNKEL in the germline V gene (reference sequence). CDR3: CASSTRGGRETQYF. CDR3 coding DNA: TGTGCCAGCAGCACACGGGGCGGTCGGGAGACCCAGTACTTC.

The chain carries TRBV5-1 and TRBJ1-3, with 9 positions matching TRBD1. After removal of 4 bases from V and 2 bases from J, the junction contained 7 bases not matched to a gene. Germline values: CDR1 SGHRS, CDR2 YFSETQ. The length of the CDR3 is 16 residues. The CDR3 reads CASSPRQGVAGNTIYF. CDR3 in DNA: TGCGCCAGCAGCCCAAGACAGGGGGTCGCTGGAAACACCATATATTTT.

The J gene is TRBJ2-7, the V gene TRBV7-9; no clear D gene. Germline V gene lookup returns CDR1 SEHNR and CDR2 FQNEAQ (reference sequence). V was cut by 8 bases and J by 3 bases, with 11 bases left in between. The CDR3 length is 12 residues. CDR3 residues: CASGNLIYEQYF. CDR3 nucleotide sequence: TGTGCCAGCGGGAACTTAATCTACGAGCAGTACTTC.

The chain uses TRBV7-6 and TRBJ1-1; D not resolved. Trimming left V 4 bases short and J 5 bases short, with 11 bases between. CDR3 size: 13 residues. Germline CDR1 reads SGHVS; CDR2 reads FNYEAQ. This chain's CDR3 is CASSSRWRTEAFF. The CDR3 DNA sequence: TGTGCCAGCAGCTCGCGATGGAGGACTGAAGCTTTCTTT. Looking up the rest from reference TRBV7-6 and TRBJ1-1 gives the full variable domain: GAGVSQSPRYKVTKRGQDVALRCDPISGHVSLYWYRQALGQGPEFLTYFNYEAQQDKSGLPNDRFSAERPEGSISTLTIQRTEQRDSAMYRCASSSRWRTEAFFGQGTRLTVV.

This clone was seen only a few times. The same CDR3 arises from other DNA sequences in this sample as well. The V gene is TRBV3-1 (or the pseudogene TRBV3-2), the J gene TRBJ1-1; D ambiguous. This CDR3 has 11 residues. Germline V gene sequence: CDR1 LGHDT, CDR2 YNNKEL (reference sequence). The V gene lost 4 bases and the J gene lost 4 bases, with 4 bases spanning the gap. CDR3 residues: CASSRSTEAFF. CDR3 bases: TGTGCCAGCAGCCGCTCCACTGAAGCTTTCTTT.

The rearrangement links TRBV27 to TRBJ2-5; 12 bases fit TRBD2. The CDR3 consists of 17 residues. Per germline, CDR1 MNHEY and CDR2 SMNVEV (reference sequence). The V and J ends lost 5 bases and 5 bases, in that order; junction bases with no gene match: 12. The CDR3 is CASSPVTTSGRGETQYF. The CDR3 nucleotides are TGTGCCAGCAGTCCCGTTACGACTAGCGGGAGAGGGGAGACCCAGTACTTC.

This chain connects TRBV4-3 to TRBJ1-4; D remains ambiguous. Germline values: CDR1 LGHNA, CDR2 YSLEER. V was trimmed by 0 bases and J by 5 bases, leaving 10 bases between them. This CDR3 spans 15 amino acids. CDR3 protein: CASSQDSQPNEKLFF. CDR3 sequence (DNA): TGCGCCAGCAGCCAAGACTCACAGCCGAATGAAAAACTGTTTTTT.

The chain joins TRBV11-2 to TRBJ1-5, with a possible D match to TRBD1 (5 bases). There are 15 residues in the CDR3. Germline CDR1 and CDR2: SGHAT and FQNNGV. Deletions cut 5 bases from V and 1 base from J, with 12 bases between. CDR3 sequence: CASSPRRDSNQPQHF. CDR3 nucleotide sequence: TGTGCCAGCAGCCCACGGCGGGACAGCAATCAGCCCCAGCATTTT.

The chain employs TRBV10-2 and TRBJ2-7; maybe TRBD1 (6 bases). Germline CDR1 is WSHSY and CDR2 is SAAADI. This CDR3 has 11 amino acids. Trimming cost V 7 bases and J 4 bases, with 8 bases left between them. Written as DNA, the CDR3 is TGCGCCAGCAAACAGGGTTACGAGCAGTACTTC. It translates to CASKQGYEQYF.

This chain connects TRBV24-1 to TRBJ1-1, with D possibly TRBD1 on 6 matching bases. The CDR3 covers 18 residues. Germline loops: CDR1 KGHDR, CDR2 SFDVKD. The germline V and J ends were trimmed by 0 bases and 0 bases, with 16 bases remaining between them. CDR3 nucleotides: TGTGCCACCAGTGATTTGCAGGGGCAGAGGGACATGAACACTGAAGCTTTCTTT. It yields the protein CATSDLQGQRDMNTEAFF.